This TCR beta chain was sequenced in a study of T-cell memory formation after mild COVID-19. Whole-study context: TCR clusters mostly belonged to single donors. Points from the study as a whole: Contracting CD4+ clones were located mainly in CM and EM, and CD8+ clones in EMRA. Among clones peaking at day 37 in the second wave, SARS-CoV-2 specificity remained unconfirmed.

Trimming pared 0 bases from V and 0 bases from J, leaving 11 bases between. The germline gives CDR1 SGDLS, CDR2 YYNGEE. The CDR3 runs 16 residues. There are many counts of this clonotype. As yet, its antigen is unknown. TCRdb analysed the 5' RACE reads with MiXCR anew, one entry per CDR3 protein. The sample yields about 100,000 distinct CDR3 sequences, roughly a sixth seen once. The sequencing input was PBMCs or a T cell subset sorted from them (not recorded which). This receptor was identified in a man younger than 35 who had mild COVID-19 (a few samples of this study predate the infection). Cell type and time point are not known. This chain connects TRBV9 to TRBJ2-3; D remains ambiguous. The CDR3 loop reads CASSVAPAFSTDTQYF. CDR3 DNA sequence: TGTGCCAGCAGCGTAGCCCCAGCGTTTAGCACAGATACGCAGTATTTT.